What follows are 5 T cell receptor beta chains derived from one specimen sequenced in a study of cytomegalovirus exposure and HLA in healthy donors. TCRdb keeps only in-frame clones here, not all; method: immunoSEQ multiplex PCR. The profile shows 55,000 to 75,000 clones, about 95% of them singletons. The source material was PBMCs. These receptors were collected from a woman aged 18-30 years in good health and CMV-seronegative.

This chain connects TRBV18 to TRBJ2-7, with 7 bases aligning to TRBD1. Germline CDR1 reads KGHSH; CDR2 reads LQKENI. CDR3 size: 13 residues. V lost 6 bases to trimming and J lost 2 bases; unmatched junction nucleotides: 4. Here the CDR3 reads CASSTGDTYEQYF. The CDR3 coding sequence is TGTGCCAGCTCCACAGGGGACACCTACGAGCAGTACTTC.

V gene TRBV29-1 combines with J gene TRBJ2-7; 14 nucleotides agree with TRBD2. The CDR3 covers 15 residues. Germline CDR1 is SQVTM and CDR2 is ANQGSEA. The trim removed 6 bases at V and 3 bases at J, leaving 7 bases unmatched. The CDR3 coding sequence is TGCAGCGTAGCCGGGACTAGCGGGAGTGGCTACGAGCAGTACTTC. Translation: CSVAGTSGSGYEQYF.

The J gene is TRBJ2-3, the V gene TRBV19; a possible D gene is TRBD2 (5 bases). Germline V gene lookup returns CDR1 LNHDA and CDR2 SQIVND (reference sequence). The CDR3 runs to 15 residues. V was pared by 3 bases and J by 6 bases, with 16 bases between. The CDR3 loop reads CASSIPQRPGDTQYF. In nucleotides, the CDR3 is TGTGCCAGTAGTATCCCCCAGCGGCCGGGGGATACGCAGTATTTT.

The rearrangement links TRBV19 to TRBJ2-1; 8 positions match TRBD2. CDR1 is LNHDA and CDR2 is SQIVND in the germline V gene (reference sequence). V dropped 6 bases and J dropped 4; count of bases not matched to a gene: 14. The CDR3 runs 17 residues. This CDR3 is CASRGGALAEAYNEQFF. In DNA, the CDR3 is TGTGCCAGTAGGGGGGGGGCACTAGCGGAAGCTTACAATGAGCAGTTCTTC.

This chain uses TRBV7-9 with TRBJ1-2, with no clear D. V lost 5 bases and J lost 4, with 17 bases in between. The V gene's germline CDR1 is SEHNR and CDR2 FQNEAQ (reference sequence). This CDR3 is 15 amino acids long. This chain's CDR3 is CASSPVVSRGYGYTF. In DNA form, the CDR3 reads TGTGCCAGCAGCCCCGTGGTCAGTCGGGGCTATGGCTACACCTTC.